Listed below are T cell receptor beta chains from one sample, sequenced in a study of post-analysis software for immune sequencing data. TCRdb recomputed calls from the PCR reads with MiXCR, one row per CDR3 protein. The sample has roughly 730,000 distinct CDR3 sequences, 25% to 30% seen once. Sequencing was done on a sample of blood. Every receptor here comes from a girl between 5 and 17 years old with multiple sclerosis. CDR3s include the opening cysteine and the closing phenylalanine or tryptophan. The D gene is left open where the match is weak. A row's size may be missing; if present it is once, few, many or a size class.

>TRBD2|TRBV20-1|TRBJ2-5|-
CSEERGGEETQYF
TGCAGTGAGGAGCGGGGGGGCGAAGAGACCCAGTACTTC
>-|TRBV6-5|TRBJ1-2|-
CASSYSEQTNYGYTF
TGTGCCAGCAGTTACTCCGAACAGACTAACTATGGCTACACCTTC
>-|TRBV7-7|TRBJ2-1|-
CASSLARADEQFF
TGTGCCAGCAGCTTAGCGAGGGCTGATGAGCAGTTCTTC
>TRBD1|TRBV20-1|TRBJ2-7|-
CSATGGPTYEQYF
TGCAGTGCGACAGGGGGCCCAACCTACGAGCAGTACTTC
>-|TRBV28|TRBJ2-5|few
CASSSPYQEETQYF
TGTGCCAGCAGTTCTCCCTACCAAGAAGAGACCCAGTACTTC
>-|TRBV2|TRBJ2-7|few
CANRQGGYEQYF
TGTGCCAACCGACAGGGAGGCTACGAGCAGTACTTC
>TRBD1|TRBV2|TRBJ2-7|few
CASSGDRDIYEQYF
TGTGCCAGCAGTGGGGACAGGGATATCTACGAGCAGTACTTC
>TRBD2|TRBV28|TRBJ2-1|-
CASSVTSGGLDEQFF
TGTGCCAGCAGTGTAACTAGCGGGGGGCTCGATGAGCAGTTCTTC
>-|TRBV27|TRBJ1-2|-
CASSLFFTGNYGYTF
TGTGCCAGCAGTTTGTTCTTCACGGGGAACTATGGCTACACCTTC
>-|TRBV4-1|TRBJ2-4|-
CASSQDFGGGPYF
TGCGCCAGCAGCCAAGATTTCGGTGGAGGGCCGTACTTC
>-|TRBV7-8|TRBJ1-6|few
CASSFFASGTSNSPLHF
TGTGCCAGCAGCTTTTTCGCCTCCGGGACGTCTAATTCACCCCTCCACTTT
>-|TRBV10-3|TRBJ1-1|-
CAFTGANTEAFF
TGTGCCTTCACGGGGGCGAACACTGAAGCTTTCTTT
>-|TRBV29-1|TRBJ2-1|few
CSVEEGRAPSSYNEQFF
TGCAGCGTTGAAGAGGGTAGGGCGCCGAGCTCCTACAATGAGCAGTTCTTC
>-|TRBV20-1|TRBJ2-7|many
CSARPGLSIYEQYF
TGCAGTGCTAGGCCGGGACTCTCAATATACGAGCAGTACTTC
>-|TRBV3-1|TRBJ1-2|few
CASSQVDSPFGYTF
TGTGCCAGCAGCCAAGTTGACAGTCCCTTTGGCTACACCTTC
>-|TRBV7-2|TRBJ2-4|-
CASSLDPAVAKNIQYF
TGTGCCAGCAGCTTAGATCCGGCGGTAGCCAAAAACATTCAGTACTTC
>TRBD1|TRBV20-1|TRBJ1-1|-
CSARAQGVTGEAFF
TGCAGTGCTAGAGCCCAGGGGGTAACGGGTGAAGCTTTCTTT
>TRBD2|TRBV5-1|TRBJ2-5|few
CASSVPGRGETQYF
TGCGCCAGCAGCGTCCCAGGGAGGGGAGAGACCCAGTACTTC
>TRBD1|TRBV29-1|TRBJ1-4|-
CSVGERTGREKLFF
TGCAGCGTGGGAGAGAGGACAGGGCGTGAAAAACTGTTTTTT
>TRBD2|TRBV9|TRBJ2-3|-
CASSVNAAGVGDTQYF
TGTGCCAGCAGCGTTAACGCAGCGGGAGTAGGAGATACGCAGTATTTT
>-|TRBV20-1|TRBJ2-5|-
CSARSGDPQATQYF
TGCAGTGCTAGGTCGGGGGATCCCCAAGCGACCCAGTACTTC
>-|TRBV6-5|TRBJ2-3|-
CASSYSVLSTGTQYF
TGTGCCAGCAGTTACTCTGTACTGAGCACAGGTACGCAGTATTTT
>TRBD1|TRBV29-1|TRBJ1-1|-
CSVQRDRGNTEAFF
TGCAGCGTTCAACGGGACAGGGGTAACACTGAAGCTTTCTTT
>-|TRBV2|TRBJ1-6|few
CASSAQGDNSPLHF
TGTGCCAGCAGTGCGCAGGGCGATAATTCACCCCTCCACTTT
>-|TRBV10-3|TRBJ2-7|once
CAISEGGRSGRSYNEQYF
TGTGCCATCAGTGAGGGAGGGAGGTCGGGGCGCTCCTACAATGAGCAGTACTTC
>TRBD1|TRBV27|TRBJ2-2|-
CASSPRDRANTGELFF
TGTGCCAGCAGTCCTCGGGACAGGGCGAACACCGGGGAGCTGTTTTTT
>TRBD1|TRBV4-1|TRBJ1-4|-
CASSQQGGVNEKLFF
TGCGCCAGCAGCCAACAGGGGGGCGTTAATGAAAAACTGTTTTTT
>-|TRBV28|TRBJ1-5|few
CASSTPGANQPQHF
TGTGCCAGCAGCACCCCGGGAGCGAATCAGCCCCAGCATTTT
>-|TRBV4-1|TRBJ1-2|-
CASSQVPEFNYGYTF
TGCGCCAGCAGCCAAGTCCCAGAATTTAACTATGGCTACACCTTC
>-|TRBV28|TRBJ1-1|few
CASSPRGDITAFF
TGTGCCAGCAGTCCGAGGGGGGATATTACGGCTTTCTTT
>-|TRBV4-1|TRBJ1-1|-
CASSQKPLGWVVDTEAFF
TGCGCCAGCAGCCAAAAGCCCCTGGGGTGGGTCGTTGACACTGAAGCTTTCTTT
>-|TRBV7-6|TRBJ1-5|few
CASSLVAGQNNQPQHF
TGTGCCAGCAGCTTAGTAGCCGGACAAAACAATCAGCCCCAGCATTTT